These T cell receptor beta chains were read from a single sample in a study of T cell responses to AZD1222 COVID-19 vaccine. Sequencing used immunoSEQ multiplex PCR; TCRdb keeps in-frame clones, though not all of them. The sample lists tens of thousands of clones; roughly 92% were seen once. The material sequenced was peripheral blood, taken 28 days after the second AZD1222 dose. The receptors shown here come from an adult who received the AZD1222 COVID-19 vaccine. CDR3s include the opening cysteine and the closing phenylalanine or tryptophan. D genes are given only for firm matches. Clone size is not always given. Where it is, it says once, few, many or a class for expanded clones.

CDR3nt: TGTGCCAGCAGTGAATTAGCGGGGGGACAAGAGACCCAGTACTTC; CDR3aa: CASSELAGGQETQYF; j_gene: TRBJ2-5; v_gene: TRBV2; abundance: -; d_gene: TRBD2
CDR3nt: TGTGCCAGCAGCTTGGGGGGGGCTGGGCAGCCCCAGCATTTT; CDR3aa: CASSLGGAGQPQHF; j_gene: TRBJ1-5; v_gene: TRBV7-6; abundance: once; d_gene: -
CDR3nt: TGCGCCAGCAGCTTGGAGGCAGGGGGTGGCTACACCTTC; CDR3aa: CASSLEAGGGYTF; j_gene: TRBJ1-2; v_gene: TRBV5-1; abundance: -; d_gene: TRBD1
CDR3nt: TGTGCCAGCACCCTGACAGGGATAAAGAACACTGAAGCTTTCTTT; CDR3aa: CASTLTGIKNTEAFF; j_gene: TRBJ1-1; v_gene: TRBV9; abundance: -; d_gene: TRBD1
CDR3nt: TGTGCCAGTAGTGAATTTACAGCTAACTATGGCTACACCTTC; CDR3aa: CASSEFTANYGYTF; j_gene: TRBJ1-2; v_gene: TRBV19; abundance: -; d_gene: -
CDR3nt: TGTGCCAGTAGTCCCCTGGCATTCGGGGCGGGAAATCAGCCCCAGCATTTT; CDR3aa: CASSPLAFGAGNQPQHF; j_gene: TRBJ1-5; v_gene: TRBV19; abundance: few; d_gene: -
CDR3nt: TGTGCCAGCAGCTTAGCCCCGGGACAGGGCATTTATAGCAATCAGCCCCAGCATTTT; CDR3aa: CASSLAPGQGIYSNQPQHF; j_gene: TRBJ1-5; v_gene: TRBV7-9; abundance: -; d_gene: TRBD1
CDR3nt: -; CDR3aa: CASSSSGQGTQYF; j_gene: TRBJ2-3; v_gene: TRBV6-2/TRBV6-3; abundance: -; d_gene: -
CDR3nt: TGTGCCAGCAGTTTATACGGCTCGCTTGTGGGGGGCTACACCTTC; CDR3aa: CASSLYGSLVGGYTF; j_gene: TRBJ1-2; v_gene: TRBV28; abundance: -; d_gene: -
CDR3nt: TGTGCCAGCAGCTTAAGTGGCGGGGTTTATCAGCCCCAGCATTTT; CDR3aa: CASSLSGGVYQPQHF; j_gene: TRBJ1-5; v_gene: TRBV7-2; abundance: -; d_gene: -
CDR3nt: TGTGCCAGCAGTGATACCAGGGCCTACGAGCAGTACTTC; CDR3aa: CASSDTRAYEQYF; j_gene: TRBJ2-7; v_gene: TRBV2; abundance: -; d_gene: -
CDR3nt: TGTGCCAGCAGCTTCGCCGGGGTGAACACTGAAGCTTTCTTT; CDR3aa: CASSFAGVNTEAFF; j_gene: TRBJ1-1; v_gene: TRBV5-4; abundance: -; d_gene: -
CDR3nt: TGCGCCAGCAGCCAAGAGCGTGACAGCGCCGTCTACGAGCAGTACTTC; CDR3aa: CASSQERDSAVYEQYF; j_gene: TRBJ2-7; v_gene: TRBV4-3; abundance: -; d_gene: -
CDR3nt: TGTGCCAGCAGCGACCCCCTAGCGGGGGTGATCAATGAGCAGTTCTTC; CDR3aa: CASSDPLAGVINEQFF; j_gene: TRBJ2-1; v_gene: TRBV9; abundance: -; d_gene: TRBD2
CDR3nt: TGTGCCTGGAGTGGGGACAGTGAAGAGACCCAGTACTTC; CDR3aa: CAWSGDSEETQYF; j_gene: TRBJ2-5; v_gene: TRBV30; abundance: -; d_gene: TRBD1
CDR3nt: TGTGCCAGCAGCAAACAGGGGAACTATGGCTACACCTTC; CDR3aa: CASSKQGNYGYTF; j_gene: TRBJ1-2; v_gene: TRBV6-2/TRBV6-3; abundance: -; d_gene: TRBD1
CDR3nt: TGTGCCAGCAGTTACTCTGCGGCAAACTATGGCTACACCTTC; CDR3aa: CASSYSAANYGYTF; j_gene: TRBJ1-2; v_gene: TRBV6-5; abundance: -; d_gene: -
CDR3nt: TGCGCCAGCAGCCAAGATTCAGGGACAGGGCTCCATGAAAAACTGTTTTTT; CDR3aa: CASSQDSGTGLHEKLFF; j_gene: TRBJ1-4; v_gene: TRBV4-1; abundance: -; d_gene: TRBD1
CDR3nt: TGTGCCAGCAGTACACAGGAAGTGAACACTGAAGCTTTCTTT; CDR3aa: CASSTQEVNTEAFF; j_gene: TRBJ1-1; v_gene: TRBV2; abundance: -; d_gene: -
CDR3nt: TGTGCCAGCAGCTTGACAGGGGGCGAAGCTTTCTTT; CDR3aa: CASSLTGGEAFF; j_gene: TRBJ1-1; v_gene: TRBV13; abundance: -; d_gene: TRBD1
CDR3nt: TGTGCCAGTAGTATCCCAAACAGGGAGGTCGGCTATGGCTACACCTTC; CDR3aa: CASSIPNREVGYGYTF; j_gene: TRBJ1-2; v_gene: TRBV19; abundance: -; d_gene: -
CDR3nt: TGTGCCAGCAGCCAAGAAGGGACTAGCGGGGGAGTCACAGATACGCAGTATTTT; CDR3aa: CASSQEGTSGGVTDTQYF; j_gene: TRBJ2-3; v_gene: TRBV4-2; abundance: -; d_gene: TRBD2
CDR3nt: TGCGCCAGCAGCTTGAACACCGGGACAGGGGTATACGAGCAGTACTTC; CDR3aa: CASSLNTGTGVYEQYF; j_gene: TRBJ2-7; v_gene: TRBV5-1; abundance: -; d_gene: TRBD1
CDR3nt: TGTGCCAGCAGTGTTGACAGCCCGTATGGCTACACCTTC; CDR3aa: CASSVDSPYGYTF; j_gene: TRBJ1-2; v_gene: TRBV2; abundance: once; d_gene: -
CDR3nt: TGTGCCATCAGTGAGTGGGGCAGGGGGACTGAAGCTTTCTTT; CDR3aa: CAISEWGRGTEAFF; j_gene: TRBJ1-1; v_gene: TRBV10-3; abundance: once; d_gene: TRBD1
CDR3nt: TGTGCCAGCAGCTCCCCCCGGACTAACTACAATGAGCAGTTCTTC; CDR3aa: CASSSPRTNYNEQFF; j_gene: TRBJ2-1; v_gene: TRBV7-8; abundance: -; d_gene: -
CDR3nt: TGTGCCAGCAGCACACAGGGGAACTATGGCTACACCTTC; CDR3aa: CASSTQGNYGYTF; j_gene: TRBJ1-2; v_gene: TRBV7-9; abundance: -; d_gene: TRBD1
CDR3nt: TGCGCCAGCAGCTTACGGACAGGGGACACTGAAGCTTTCTTT; CDR3aa: CASSLRTGDTEAFF; j_gene: TRBJ1-1; v_gene: TRBV5-1; abundance: -; d_gene: TRBD1
CDR3nt: TGCGCCAGCAGCCAAGATTGGGGGGCCCTTAACTATGGCTACACCTTC; CDR3aa: CASSQDWGALNYGYTF; j_gene: TRBJ1-2; v_gene: TRBV4-3; abundance: once; d_gene: -
CDR3nt: TGTGCCAGCAGCTTATCAGGGGGCGACTACAATGAGCAGTTCTTC; CDR3aa: CASSLSGGDYNEQFF; j_gene: TRBJ2-1; v_gene: TRBV11-3; abundance: -; d_gene: TRBD1
CDR3nt: TGTGCCAGCTCACCACGCGGGACAGCTAATTCACCCCTCCACTTT; CDR3aa: CASSPRGTANSPLHF; j_gene: TRBJ1-6; v_gene: TRBV18; abundance: -; d_gene: TRBD1
CDR3nt: TGTGCCAGCAGCCAAGGCTCCGGGACTGAAGCTTTCTTT; CDR3aa: CASSQGSGTEAFF; j_gene: TRBJ1-1; v_gene: TRBV4-2; abundance: -; d_gene: -
CDR3nt: TGTGCCAGCAGTGGCTGGAACGCGGAGAAAGGTTCTAACTATGGCTACACCTTC; CDR3aa: CASSGWNAEKGSNYGYTF; j_gene: TRBJ1-2; v_gene: TRBV25-1; abundance: -; d_gene: -
CDR3nt: TGTGCCAGTAGTTCGACAGGGGCGAAAGGCTACACCTTC; CDR3aa: CASSSTGAKGYTF; j_gene: TRBJ1-2; v_gene: TRBV19; abundance: -; d_gene: TRBD1
CDR3nt: TGTGCCAGCAGCTTGGACAGCTATGGCTACACCTTC; CDR3aa: CASSLDSYGYTF; j_gene: TRBJ1-2; v_gene: TRBV5-6; abundance: -; d_gene: -
CDR3nt: TGTGCCAGCAGCCCCTACAATGAGGAAGCTTTCTTT; CDR3aa: CASSPYNEEAFF; j_gene: TRBJ1-1; v_gene: TRBV9; abundance: -; d_gene: -
CDR3nt: TGTGCCAGCAGCCCCGGGACAGGAAAGTCCAATGAGCAGTTCTTC; CDR3aa: CASSPGTGKSNEQFF; j_gene: TRBJ2-1; v_gene: TRBV5-4; abundance: -; d_gene: TRBD1
CDR3nt: TGTGCCAGCAGCTTAGTTAGAAGCGGGGAGCAGTTCTTC; CDR3aa: CASSLVRSGEQFF; j_gene: TRBJ2-1; v_gene: TRBV7-2; abundance: -; d_gene: -
CDR3nt: TGTGCCAGCAGTGAAAAAATAGGGGGCCCCTCGAGGGAGCAGTACTTC; CDR3aa: CASSEKIGGPSREQYF; j_gene: TRBJ2-7; v_gene: TRBV2; abundance: -; d_gene: TRBD1
CDR3nt: TGTGCCATCAGTGAAGGTGGACAGTCGGGGACCCAGTACTTC; CDR3aa: CAISEGGQSGTQYF; j_gene: TRBJ2-5; v_gene: TRBV10-3; abundance: -; d_gene: -
CDR3nt: TGTGCCTGGAGTGTAATGGGTCGCGGGGGAGAGACCCAGTACTTC; CDR3aa: CAWSVMGRGGETQYF; j_gene: TRBJ2-5; v_gene: TRBV30; abundance: -; d_gene: TRBD2
CDR3nt: TGTGCCACGGGGCTATCGGTTGGGACAGGGGTTGAAAAACTGTTTTTT; CDR3aa: CATGLSVGTGVEKLFF; j_gene: TRBJ1-4; v_gene: TRBV6-6; abundance: -; d_gene: TRBD1
CDR3nt: TGTGCCAGCAGCCCCGGGGGCGCGTCGGAATCACCCCTCCACTTT; CDR3aa: CASSPGGASESPLHF; j_gene: TRBJ1-6; v_gene: TRBV11-1; abundance: -; d_gene: -
CDR3nt: TGTGCCAGCAGTGTGGCAGGGGCCATCCGGGACACTGAAGCTTTCTTT; CDR3aa: CASSVAGAIRDTEAFF; j_gene: TRBJ1-1; v_gene: TRBV6-1; abundance: -; d_gene: -
CDR3nt: TGTGCCAGCAGTGACCCAGGGGGCTCCTATGGCTACACCTTC; CDR3aa: CASSDPGGSYGYTF; j_gene: TRBJ1-2; v_gene: TRBV6-1; abundance: once; d_gene: TRBD1
CDR3nt: TGTGCCAGCAGCACCCGGGGAGGGGGTACAAGAGCTCCCCTCCACTTT; CDR3aa: CASSTRGGGTRAPLHF; j_gene: TRBJ1-6; v_gene: TRBV5-6; abundance: -; d_gene: -
CDR3nt: TGCGCCAGCAGCCAAGGGCAGGGGGAACTTATGGTCGGGGAGCTGTTTTTT; CDR3aa: CASSQGQGELMVGELFF; j_gene: TRBJ2-2; v_gene: TRBV4-1; abundance: -; d_gene: TRBD1
CDR3nt: TGTGCCAGTAGTATAACTAGCGGGGTATACAATGAGCAGTTCTTC; CDR3aa: CASSITSGVYNEQFF; j_gene: TRBJ2-1; v_gene: TRBV19; abundance: -; d_gene: TRBD2
CDR3nt: TGCGCCAGCAGCTATAAAGCGAGGGGGGAAGCTTTCTTT; CDR3aa: CASSYKARGEAFF; j_gene: TRBJ1-1; v_gene: TRBV4-1; abundance: once; d_gene: -
CDR3nt: TGTGCCAGCAGTGAAGACTCGGGCACCCTGTGGAACTATGGCTACACCTTC; CDR3aa: CASSEDSGTLWNYGYTF; j_gene: TRBJ1-2; v_gene: TRBV6-1; abundance: -; d_gene: -
CDR3nt: TGTGCCAGCAGCGTATCGATGGGGGACAAGCAGGCTGGCTACACCTTC; CDR3aa: CASSVSMGDKQAGYTF; j_gene: TRBJ1-2; v_gene: TRBV9; abundance: -; d_gene: -
CDR3nt: TGTGCCAGTAGTCCGGGACAGGGGCGTTTCACTGAAGCTTTCTTT; CDR3aa: CASSPGQGRFTEAFF; j_gene: TRBJ1-1; v_gene: TRBV19; abundance: few; d_gene: TRBD1
CDR3nt: TGTGCCAGCAGTTCATGGACAGGGGGGGACTATGGCTACACCTTC; CDR3aa: CASSSWTGGDYGYTF; j_gene: TRBJ1-2; v_gene: TRBV27; abundance: -; d_gene: TRBD1
CDR3nt: TGCGCCAGCAGTGCCGCGGCTAGCGGGGGGGCCCAAGATGAGCAGTTCTTC; CDR3aa: CASSAAASGGAQDEQFF; j_gene: TRBJ2-1; v_gene: TRBV10-1; abundance: -; d_gene: TRBD2
CDR3nt: TGCGCCAGCAGTGACGGGGGGTATGGCTACACCTTC; CDR3aa: CASSDGGYGYTF; j_gene: TRBJ1-2; v_gene: TRBV10-2; abundance: -; d_gene: -
CDR3nt: TGTGCCTGGAGTGACTTCCAGGGGGCGGTATCCCCCACTGAAGCTTTCTTT; CDR3aa: CAWSDFQGAVSPTEAFF; j_gene: TRBJ1-1; v_gene: TRBV30; abundance: few; d_gene: TRBD1